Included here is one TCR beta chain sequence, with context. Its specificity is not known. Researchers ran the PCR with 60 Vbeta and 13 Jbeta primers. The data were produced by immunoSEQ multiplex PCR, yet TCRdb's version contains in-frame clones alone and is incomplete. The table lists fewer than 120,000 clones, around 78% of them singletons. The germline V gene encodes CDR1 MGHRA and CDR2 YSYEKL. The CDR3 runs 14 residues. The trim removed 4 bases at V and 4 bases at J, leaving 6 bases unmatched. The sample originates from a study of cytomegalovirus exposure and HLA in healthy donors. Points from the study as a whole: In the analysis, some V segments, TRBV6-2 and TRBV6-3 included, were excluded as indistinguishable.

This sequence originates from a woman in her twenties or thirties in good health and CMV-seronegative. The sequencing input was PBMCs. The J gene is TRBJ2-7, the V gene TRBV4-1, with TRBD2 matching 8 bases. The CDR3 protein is CASSPGTRYYEQYF. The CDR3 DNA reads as TGCGCCAGCAGCCCCGGGACTAGGTATTACGAGCAGTACTTC.